The clone carrying this T cell receptor (beta chain) was detected once. What it binds is not known. Germline CDR1 reads MGHDK; CDR2 reads SYGVNS. V was trimmed by 2 bases and J by 7 bases, leaving 12 bases between them. The CDR3 sequence is 14 residues long. The sample is drawn from a study of shared clonotypes between healthy human individuals. Study results and caveats: Roughly 5% of naive CD4 clonotypes were shared across a few donors. An effect of sequencing depth on clonotype sharing among donors was expected.

Libraries were prepared by immunoSEQ multiplex PCR; TCRdb keeps only in-frame clonotypes and omits some of them. Found here are a few million clones, approximately 90% of them singletons; the top ten hold more than 0.12%. Only Caucasian adults living in Nashville, Tennessee served as donors. Sequencing input: naive CD4+ T cells sorted from blood. Subset given: CD45RA+ positively selected. This TCR was recovered from a man aged 18 to 35 in good health. The chain combines TRBV25-1 with TRBJ2-1; TRBD1 is a possible D gene (6 bases). Here the CDR3 reads CASSEAGARNEQFF. DNA for the CDR3: TGTGCCAGCAGTGAAGCAGGGGCCAGGAATGAGCAGTTCTTC.